A selection of T cell receptor beta chains follows, all from one sample in a study of blood T cell repertoires in COVID-19. Measured with immunoSEQ multiplex PCR; TCRdb has only the in-frame clones, and not every one. This sample has about 200,000 clones, with more than 70% found just once. The sequenced material came from peripheral blood. The receptor source for this set is a person aged 70 to 85 with COVID-19, enrolled during active disease. The CDR3 runs from the conserved cysteine through the conserved F or W. A D gene is named only where the DNA matches it firmly. Clone size is given for some rows only: seen once, a few or many times, or a class if the clone is expanded.

cdr3_aa	cdr3_nt	cdr3_length	j_call	clone_size	v_call	d_call
CASSLGVRTYNEQFF	TGTGCCAGCAGCTTGGGAGTTAGAACCTACAATGAGCAGTTCTTC	15	TRBJ2-1	-	TRBV5-6	-
CASSFGSGNQPQHF	TGTGCCAGCAGCTTCGGTTCTGGCAATCAGCCCCAGCATTTT	14	TRBJ1-5	-	TRBV5-6	-
CASSRTQPFSTDTQYF	TGTGCCAGCAGCCGCACACAGCCTTTTAGCACAGATACGCAGTATTTT	16	TRBJ2-3	-	TRBV7-8	-
CASSLRTGTNTEAFF	TGTGCCAGCTCACTCCGGACAGGTACGAACACTGAAGCTTTCTTT	15	TRBJ1-1	-	TRBV18	TRBD1
CASRNLQVRCNQPQHF	TGTGCCAGCAGGAATTTACAGGTTAGGTGCAATCAGCCCCAGCATTTT	16	TRBJ1-5	-	TRBV21-1	-
CAWSARQGLIYGYTF	TGTGCCTGGAGTGCCCGACAGGGATTGATCTATGGCTACACCTTC	15	TRBJ1-2	-	TRBV30	TRBD1
CASSQVVRSARSYNEQFF	TGTGCCAGCAGCCAAGTCGTTCGAAGCGCTCGCTCCTACAATGAGCAGTTCTTC	18	TRBJ2-1	-	TRBV4-2	-
CASTLDSGNHNEQFF	TGTGCCAGCACGTTGGATAGCGGTAACCACAATGAGCAGTTCTTC	15	TRBJ2-1	-	TRBV7-9	-
CASSPTRNTGELFF	TGTGCCAGCAGCCCTACTAGAAACACCGGGGAGCTGTTTTTT	14	TRBJ2-2	few	TRBV5-4	-
CASSRGTDTQYF	TGTGCCAGCTCGCGGGGGACAGATACGCAGTATTTT	12	TRBJ2-3	-	TRBV18	TRBD2
CASSYSGHPEQYF	TGTGCCAGCAGTTACTCCGGACATCCGGAGCAGTACTTC	13	TRBJ2-7	-	TRBV6-5	-
CASSVAGQFNIEQFF	TGTGCCAGCAGCGTAGCGGGACAGTTTAATATTGAGCAGTTCTTC	15	TRBJ2-1	-	TRBV9	TRBD1
CASSSQTISEQYF	TGTGCCAGCAGCTCCCAGACTATTTCCGAGCAGTACTTC	13	TRBJ2-7	-	TRBV11-2	-
CASSQLSGRSADTQYF	TGTGCCAGCAGCCAGCTTAGCGGGAGATCAGCAGATACGCAGTATTTT	16	TRBJ2-3	-	TRBV3-1/TRBV3-2	TRBD2
CSVENSWDNEQFF	TGCAGCGTTGAGAACAGTTGGGACAATGAGCAGTTCTTC	13	TRBJ2-1	-	TRBV29-1	-
CAWSGGQGSSYEQYF	TGTGCCTGGAGTGGCGGACAGGGCAGCTCCTACGAGCAGTACTTC	15	TRBJ2-7	-	TRBV30	TRBD1
CASGDRTGNTIYF	TGTGCGAGCGGGGACAGAACTGGAAACACCATATATTTT	13	TRBJ1-3	-	TRBV12-3/TRBV12-4	TRBD1
CSVVRGIGYEQYF	TGCAGCGTTGTCCGAGGAATCGGGTACGAGCAGTACTTC	13	TRBJ2-7	-	TRBV29-1	-
CASSLGQDMYQETQYF	TGTGCCAGCAGCTTAGGACAGGACATGTACCAAGAGACCCAGTACTTC	16	TRBJ2-5	-	TRBV7-9	-
CASSLEPTVSYEQYF	TGTGCCAGCAGCTTAGAACCGACAGTCTCCTACGAGCAGTACTTC	15	TRBJ2-7	once	TRBV7-2	-
CASSLTSGAQNTGELFF	TGTGCCAGCAGCTTAACTAGCGGGGCCCAGAACACCGGGGAGCTGTTTTTT	17	TRBJ2-2	few	TRBV7-2	TRBD2
CASSPTGRDEKLFF	TGTGCCAGCAGTCCGACAGGGCGGGATGAAAAACTGTTTTTT	14	TRBJ1-4	-	TRBV6-6	TRBD1
CASSQTTGTLPTF	TGCGCCAGCAGCCAAACGACCGGGACTCTACCAACCTTC	13	TRBJ1-2	-	TRBV4-3	-
CASSRSGTGTYEQYF	TGTGCCAGCAGCCGCTCCGGGACAGGGACCTACGAGCAGTACTTC	15	TRBJ2-7	-	TRBV28	TRBD1
CASSYADSGYEQYF	TGTGCCAGCAGTTACGCGGACAGCGGCTACGAGCAGTACTTC	14	TRBJ2-7	-	TRBV6-6	-
CASSSGGTALATNEKLFF	TGTGCCAGCAGCTCGGGGGGGACAGCACTTGCAACTAATGAAAAACTGTTTTTT	18	TRBJ1-4	once	TRBV5-8	TRBD1
CASSGTGTGDWYGYTF	TGTGCCAGCAGTGGAACCGGGACTGGTGACTGGTATGGCTACACCTTC	16	TRBJ1-2	-	TRBV28	-
CASSKAGTGANYGYTF	TGTGCCAGCAGCAAAGCCGGGACAGGGGCGAACTATGGCTACACCTTC	16	TRBJ1-2	-	TRBV7-2	TRBD1
CASSSGTGGADTQYF	TGTGCCAGCAGTTCCGGGACAGGGGGTGCAGATACGCAGTATTTT	15	TRBJ2-3	few	TRBV5-4	TRBD1
CASSSNSKTDTQYF	TGTGCCAGCAGTTCGAACAGCAAAACAGATACGCAGTATTTT	14	TRBJ2-3	-	TRBV6-6	-
CASSLGVSSGTGRNQPQHF	TGTGCCAGCAGCTTAGGGGTATCGTCCGGGACAGGAAGAAATCAGCCCCAGCATTTT	19	TRBJ1-5	-	TRBV7-8	TRBD1
CASSRDNQPQHF	TGTGCCAGCAGTAGGGACAACCAGCCCCAGCATTTT	12	TRBJ1-5	once	TRBV2	-
CASSPGTGHSNQPQHF	TGTGCCAGCAGTCCCGGGACAGGGCATAGCAATCAGCCCCAGCATTTT	16	TRBJ1-5	-	TRBV3-1/TRBV3-2	TRBD1